The entry that follows covers one TCR beta chain sequence. Germline-derived CDR1 and CDR2 are LNHNV and YYDKDF (reference sequence). The CDR3 runs to 12 residues. V was shortened by 0 bases and J by 10 bases, with 6 bases between the two germline ends. This sample is part of a study of control samples from healthy donors and cancer patients. Measured with immunoSEQ multiplex PCR; TCRdb has only the in-frame clones, and not every one. The data show 150,000 or so clones, approximately 96% seen once. The source of this sequence is a man aged 35-49 years in good health. The V and J genes are TRBV15 and TRBJ1-4; D unresolved. Sequencing was performed on blood. CDR3 DNA sequence: TGTGCCACCAGCAGAGAGTTGGGAAAACTGTTTTTT. It codes for CATSRELGKLFF.